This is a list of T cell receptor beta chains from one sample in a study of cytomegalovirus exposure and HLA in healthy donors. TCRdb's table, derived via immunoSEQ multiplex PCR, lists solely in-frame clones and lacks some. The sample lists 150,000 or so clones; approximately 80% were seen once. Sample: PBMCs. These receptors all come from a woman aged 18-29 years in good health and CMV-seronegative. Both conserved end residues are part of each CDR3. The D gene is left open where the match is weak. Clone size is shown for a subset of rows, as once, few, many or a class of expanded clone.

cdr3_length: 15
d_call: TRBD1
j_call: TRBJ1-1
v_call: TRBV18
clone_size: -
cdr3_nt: TGTGCCAGCTCATGGGGACAGGGATGGGTCACTGAAGCTTTCTTT
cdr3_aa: CASSWGQGWVTEAFF

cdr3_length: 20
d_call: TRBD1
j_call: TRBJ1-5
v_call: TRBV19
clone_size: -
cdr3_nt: TGTGCCAGTAGTATCTTTGACAGGGGACCCGAAAGTTATAGCAATCAGCCCCAGCATTTT
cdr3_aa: CASSIFDRGPESYSNQPQHF

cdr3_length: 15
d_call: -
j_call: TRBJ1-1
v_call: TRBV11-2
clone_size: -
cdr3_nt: TGTGCCAGCAGCAAGGGGGTGGTTGTCGGCACTGAAGCTTTCTTT
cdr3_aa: CASSKGVVVGTEAFF

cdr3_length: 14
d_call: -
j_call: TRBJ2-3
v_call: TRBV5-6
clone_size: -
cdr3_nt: TGTGCCAGCAGCTTCGGAACGGACAGCCACGGCAAATATTTT
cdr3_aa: CASSFGTDSHGKYF

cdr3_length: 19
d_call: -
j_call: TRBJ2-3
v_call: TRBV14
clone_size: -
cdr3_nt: TGTGCCAGCAGCCAAGAGTCCCAGGGGCTAGCTACTGCACCAGATACGCAGTATTTT
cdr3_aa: CASSQESQGLATAPDTQYF

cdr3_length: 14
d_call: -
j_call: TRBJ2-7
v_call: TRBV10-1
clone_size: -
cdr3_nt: TGCGCCAGCAGTGAGAGGGGCCGAAACTACGAGCAGTACTTC
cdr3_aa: CASSERGRNYEQYF

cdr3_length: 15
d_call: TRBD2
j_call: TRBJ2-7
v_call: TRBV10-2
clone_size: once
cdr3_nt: TGCGCCACCACAAGGGGACTAGGGGACTCCTACGAGCAGTACTTC
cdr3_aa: CATTRGLGDSYEQYF

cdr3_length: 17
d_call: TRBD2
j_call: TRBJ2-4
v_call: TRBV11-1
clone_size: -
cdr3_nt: TGTGCCAGCAGCGTAGGAACTAGCGGGAGGGCCAAAAACATTCAGTACTTC
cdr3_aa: CASSVGTSGRAKNIQYF

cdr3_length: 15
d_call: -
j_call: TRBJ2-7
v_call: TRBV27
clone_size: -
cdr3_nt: TGTGCCAGCAGTTACGGTAGCGGAACTGACTACGAGCAGTACTTC
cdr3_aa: CASSYGSGTDYEQYF

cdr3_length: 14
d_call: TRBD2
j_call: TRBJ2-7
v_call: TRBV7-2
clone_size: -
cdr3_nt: TGTGCCAGCAGCAGGACTAGCGGGATAAGCGAGCAGTACTTC
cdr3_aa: CASSRTSGISEQYF

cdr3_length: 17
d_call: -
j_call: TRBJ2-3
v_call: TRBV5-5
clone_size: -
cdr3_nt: TGTGCCAGCAGCTCGCACTACAGGGTCGACTTCACAGATACGCAGTATTTT
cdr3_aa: CASSSHYRVDFTDTQYF

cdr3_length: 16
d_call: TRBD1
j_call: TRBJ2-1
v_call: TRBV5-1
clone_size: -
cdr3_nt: TGCGCCAGCAGCGATCAGGGACAGGGAGGGGGAAACGAGCAGTTCTTC
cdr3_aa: CASSDQGQGGGNEQFF

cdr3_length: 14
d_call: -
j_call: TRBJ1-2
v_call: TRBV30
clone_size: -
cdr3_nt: TGTGCCTGGAATTTAGGGGCCTTTAACTATGGCTACACCTTC
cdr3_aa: CAWNLGAFNYGYTF

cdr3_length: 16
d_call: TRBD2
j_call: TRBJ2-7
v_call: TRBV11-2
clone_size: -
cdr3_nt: TGTGCCAGCAGCTTAGATCGGCTAGCGGGAGCCCACGAGCAGTACTTC
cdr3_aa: CASSLDRLAGAHEQYF

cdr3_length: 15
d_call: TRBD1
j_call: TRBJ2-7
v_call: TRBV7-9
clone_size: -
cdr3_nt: TGTGCCAGCAGCGCCCACAGGGGGAGAGCCTACGAGCAGTACTTC
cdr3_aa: CASSAHRGRAYEQYF

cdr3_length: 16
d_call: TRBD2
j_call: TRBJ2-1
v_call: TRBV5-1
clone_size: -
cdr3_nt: TGCGCCAGCAGCCCGACTAGCGGGGTCTCCTACAATGAGCAGTTCTTC
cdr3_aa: CASSPTSGVSYNEQFF

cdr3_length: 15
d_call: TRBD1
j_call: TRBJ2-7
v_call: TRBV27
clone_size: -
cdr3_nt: TGTGCCAGCAGTGTGGGGACAGGGCGTTTCTACGAGCAGTACTTC
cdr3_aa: CASSVGTGRFYEQYF

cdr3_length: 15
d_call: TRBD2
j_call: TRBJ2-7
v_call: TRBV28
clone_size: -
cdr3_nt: TGTGCCAGCAGTTTATTCGCTAGCGGGCCCTACGAGCAGTACTTC
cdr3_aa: CASSLFASGPYEQYF

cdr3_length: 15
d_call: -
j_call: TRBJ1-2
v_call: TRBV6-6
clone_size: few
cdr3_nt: TGTGCCAGCAGTTACGACCTCAGGGATCCGTATGGCTACACCTTC
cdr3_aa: CASSYDLRDPYGYTF

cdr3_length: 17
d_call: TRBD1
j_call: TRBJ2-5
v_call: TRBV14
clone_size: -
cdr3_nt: TGTGCCAGCAGCCAAGCCCCGGACAGGGGATACCAAGAGACCCAGTACTTC
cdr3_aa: CASSQAPDRGYQETQYF

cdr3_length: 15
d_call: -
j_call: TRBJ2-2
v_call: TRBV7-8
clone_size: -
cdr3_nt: TGTGCCAGCAGACGAGGCACAGGGAACACCGGGGAGCTGTTTTTT
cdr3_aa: CASRRGTGNTGELFF

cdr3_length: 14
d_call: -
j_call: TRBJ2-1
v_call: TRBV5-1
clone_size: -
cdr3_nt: TGCGCCAGCGGTCAAGGGGGAAACTACAATGAGCAGTTCTTC
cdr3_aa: CASGQGGNYNEQFF

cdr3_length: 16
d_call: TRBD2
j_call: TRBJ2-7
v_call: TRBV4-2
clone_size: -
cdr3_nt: TGTGCCAGCAGCACGATACCCGGGACTAGCGGCTACGAGCAGTACTTC
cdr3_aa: CASSTIPGTSGYEQYF

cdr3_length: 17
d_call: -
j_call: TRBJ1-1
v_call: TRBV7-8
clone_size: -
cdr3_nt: TGTGCCAGCAGCTTAGTCGGAGACAGCGGGATGAACACTGAAGCTTTCTTT
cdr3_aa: CASSLVGDSGMNTEAFF

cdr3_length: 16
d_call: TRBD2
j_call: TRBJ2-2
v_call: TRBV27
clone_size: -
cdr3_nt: TGTGCCAGCAGTTTCTCTAGCGGGAGTACAATCGGGGAGCTGTTTTTT
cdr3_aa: CASSFSSGSTIGELFF

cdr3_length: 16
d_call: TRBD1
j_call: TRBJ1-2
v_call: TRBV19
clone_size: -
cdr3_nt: TGTGCCAGTAGTATGCCCCGACAGGGTTCTAACTATGGCTACACCTTC
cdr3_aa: CASSMPRQGSNYGYTF

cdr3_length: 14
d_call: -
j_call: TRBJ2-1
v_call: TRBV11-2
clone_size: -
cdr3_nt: TGTGCCAGCAGCTTAGGAGGGCCGGCCAATGAGCAGTTCTTC
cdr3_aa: CASSLGGPANEQFF

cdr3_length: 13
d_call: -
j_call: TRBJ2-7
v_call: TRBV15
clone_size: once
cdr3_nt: TGTGCCACCAGCAGAGATGGCGGCTACGAGCAGTACTTC
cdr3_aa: CATSRDGGYEQYF

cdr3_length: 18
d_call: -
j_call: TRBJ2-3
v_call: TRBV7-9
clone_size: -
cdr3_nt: TGTGCCAGCAGCTTGGGATTGGTAGCGGTTAGACGAACAGATACGCAGTATTTT
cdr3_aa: CASSLGLVAVRRTDTQYF

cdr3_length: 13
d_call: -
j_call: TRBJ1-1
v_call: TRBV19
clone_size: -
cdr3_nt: TGTGCCAGCCGGGGACTCCTGAACACTGAAGCTTTCTTT
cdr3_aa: CASRGLLNTEAFF

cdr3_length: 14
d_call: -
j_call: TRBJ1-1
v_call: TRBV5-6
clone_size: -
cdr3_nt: TGTGCCAGCAGCCTGGCCCGAGCAGGGCTCGAAGCTTTCTTT
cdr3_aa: CASSLARAGLEAFF

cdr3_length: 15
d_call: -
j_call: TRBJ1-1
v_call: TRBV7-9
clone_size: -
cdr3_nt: TGTGCCAGCAGCTTATTGACACCCACAGGAACTGAAGCTTTCTTT
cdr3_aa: CASSLLTPTGTEAFF

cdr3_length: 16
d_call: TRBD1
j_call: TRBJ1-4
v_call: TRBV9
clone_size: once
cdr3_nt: TGTGCCAGCAGCGTACTACAGGGGGGAACTAATGAAAAACTGTTTTTT
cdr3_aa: CASSVLQGGTNEKLFF

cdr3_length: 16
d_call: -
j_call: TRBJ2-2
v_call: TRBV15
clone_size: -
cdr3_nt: TGTGCCACCAGCCTGACCTCTCCAGGGGTGGGCGGGGAGCTGTTTTTT
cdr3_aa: CATSLTSPGVGGELFF

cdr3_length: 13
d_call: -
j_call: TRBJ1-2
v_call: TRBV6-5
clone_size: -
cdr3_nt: TGTGCCAGCAGTAAGGTCATGACGGGAGGCTACACCTTC
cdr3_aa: CASSKVMTGGYTF

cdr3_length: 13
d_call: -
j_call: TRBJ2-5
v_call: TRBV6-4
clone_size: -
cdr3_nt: TGTGCCAGCAGTGACCGCGAGGGCGAGACCCAGTACTTC
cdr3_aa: CASSDREGETQYF

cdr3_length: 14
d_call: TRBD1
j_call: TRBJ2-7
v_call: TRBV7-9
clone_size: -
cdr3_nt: TGTGCCAGCAGCTTACCTGGACAGGAATACGAGCAGTACTTC
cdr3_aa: CASSLPGQEYEQYF

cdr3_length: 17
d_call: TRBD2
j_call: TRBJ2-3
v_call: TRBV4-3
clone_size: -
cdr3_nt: TGCGCCAGCAGCCAAGGACTGACTAGCGCGGCGGCAGATACGCAGTATTTT
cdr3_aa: CASSQGLTSAAADTQYF

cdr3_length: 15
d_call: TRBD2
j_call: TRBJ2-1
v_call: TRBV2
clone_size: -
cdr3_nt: TGTGCCTCCTCACTAGCGGGAGTTTTTATCAATGAGCAGTTCTTC
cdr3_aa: CASSLAGVFINEQFF

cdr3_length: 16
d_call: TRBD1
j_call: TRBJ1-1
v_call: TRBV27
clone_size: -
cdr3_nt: TGTGCCAGCAGTTTATTCCCCAGGGGGCGGAGCACTGAAGCTTTCTTT
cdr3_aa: CASSLFPRGRSTEAFF

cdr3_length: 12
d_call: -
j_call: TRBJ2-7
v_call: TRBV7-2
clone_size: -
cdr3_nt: TGTGCCAGCAGCTCCTTCCTGTACGAGCAGTACTTC
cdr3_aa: CASSSFLYEQYF

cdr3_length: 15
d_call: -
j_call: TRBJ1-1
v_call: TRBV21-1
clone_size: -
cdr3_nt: TGTGCCAGCAGTCGCTGGGGGGAGGGGGTCACTGAAGCTTTCTTT
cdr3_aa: CASSRWGEGVTEAFF

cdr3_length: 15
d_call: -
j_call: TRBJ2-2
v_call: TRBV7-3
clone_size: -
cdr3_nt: TGTGCCAGCAGCTTAACGTCTGTCAACACCGGGGAGCTGTTTTTT
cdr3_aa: CASSLTSVNTGELFF

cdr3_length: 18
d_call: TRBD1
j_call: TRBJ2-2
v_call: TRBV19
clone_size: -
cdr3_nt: TGTGCCAGTAGTATCGGCACAGGGGGCGCATCCCACACCGGGGAGCTGTTTTTT
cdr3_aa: CASSIGTGGASHTGELFF

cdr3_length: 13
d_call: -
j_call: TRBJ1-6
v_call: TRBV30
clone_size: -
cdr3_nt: TGTGCCTGGAGTAAGGGGAATAATTCACCCCTCCACTTT
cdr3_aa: CAWSKGNNSPLHF

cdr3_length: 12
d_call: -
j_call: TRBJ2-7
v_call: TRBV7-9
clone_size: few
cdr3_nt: TGTTCCAGCTCATGGGGGCCCTACGAGCAGTACTTC
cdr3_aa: CSSSWGPYEQYF

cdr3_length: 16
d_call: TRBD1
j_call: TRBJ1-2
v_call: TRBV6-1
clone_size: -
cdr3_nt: TGTGCCAGCAGTGAGGCGGGGACAGGGTCTGGCTATGGCTACACCTTC
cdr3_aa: CASSEAGTGSGYGYTF

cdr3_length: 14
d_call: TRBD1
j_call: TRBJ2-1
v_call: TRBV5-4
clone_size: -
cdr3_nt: TGTGCCAGCAGCTCCCCTGGACAGGGAATCGAGCAGTTCTTC
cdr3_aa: CASSSPGQGIEQFF

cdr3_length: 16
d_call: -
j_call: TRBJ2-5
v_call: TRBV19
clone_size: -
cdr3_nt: TGTGCCAGTAGTATTTCTCCCCCAGTTTACCAAGAGACCCAGTACTTC
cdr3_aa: CASSISPPVYQETQYF

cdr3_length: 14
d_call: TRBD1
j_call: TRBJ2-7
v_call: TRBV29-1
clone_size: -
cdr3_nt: TGCAGCGTGCTTATTAGGGACAGACTCTACGAGCAGTACTTC
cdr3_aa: CSVLIRDRLYEQYF

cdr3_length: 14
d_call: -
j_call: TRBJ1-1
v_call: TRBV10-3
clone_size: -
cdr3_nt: TGTGCCATCAGTGAGGTTATCCTGAACACTGAAGCTTTCTTT
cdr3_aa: CAISEVILNTEAFF

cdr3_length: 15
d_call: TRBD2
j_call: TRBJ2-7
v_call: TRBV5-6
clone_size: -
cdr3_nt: TGTGCCAGCAGATCTAGCGGGTCGCAACGCTACGAGCAGTACTTC
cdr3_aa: CASRSSGSQRYEQYF

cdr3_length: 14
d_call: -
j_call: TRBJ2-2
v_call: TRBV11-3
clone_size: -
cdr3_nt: TGTGCCAGCAGCCCACTAGTGAACACCGGGGAGCTGTTTTTT
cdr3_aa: CASSPLVNTGELFF

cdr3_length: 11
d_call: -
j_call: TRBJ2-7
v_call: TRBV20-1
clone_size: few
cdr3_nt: TGCAGTGCTAGCGACAGCTACGAGCAGTACTTC
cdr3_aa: CSASDSYEQYF

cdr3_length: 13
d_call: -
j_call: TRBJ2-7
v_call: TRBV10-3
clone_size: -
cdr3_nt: TGTGCCATCAGCACTAGAAATTCCTACGAGCAGTACTTC
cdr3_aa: CAISTRNSYEQYF